This entry lists 24 T cell receptor beta chains sequenced from one sample in a study of CD4 T cells in relation to SARS-CoV-2 and coronaviruses. Profiling relied on immunoSEQ multiplex PCR, and the TCRdb table lists in-frame clones only, not all of them. The table includes 35,000 to 40,000 clones, approximately 85% detected once. Sequencing used memory CD4+ T cells from PBMCs. The receptor source for this set is an adult with COVID-19.

The V and J genes are TRBV28 and TRBJ2-6; D might be TRBD1 (6 bases). Trimming pared 7 bases from V and 0 bases from J, leaving 19 bases between. The CDR3 sequence is 18 residues long. Germline CDR1 reads MDHEN; CDR2 reads SYDVKM. CDR3 sequence reads: CASKSLTGVNSGANVLTF. DNA of the CDR3: TGTGCCAGCAAAAGTCTGACAGGAGTTAACTCTGGGGCCAACGTCCTGACTTTC. Combining the CDR3 with reference TRBV28 and TRBJ2-6 gives the whole variable domain DVKVTQSSRYLVKRTGEKVFLECVQDMDHENMFWYRQDPGLGLRLIYFSYDVKMKEKGDIPEGYSVSREKKERFSLILESASTNQTSMYLCASKSLTGVNSGANVLTFGAGSRLTVL.

The chain employs TRBV4-2 and TRBJ2-3; D gene unclear. This CDR3 comprises 14 residues. Trimming pared 4 bases from V and 0 bases from J, leaving 8 bases between. Germline assignment: CDR1 LGHNA and CDR2 YNFKEQ. CDR3 in amino acids: CASSLGISTDTQYF. As DNA, the CDR3 is TGTGCCAGCAGCCTTGGAATTAGCACAGATACGCAGTATTTT.

The rearrangement uses TRBV28 and TRBJ1-5; 7 nucleotides agree with TRBD1. Germline trimming cut 6 bases from V and 0 bases from J; bases unmatched to any gene: 5. CDR1 and CDR2 (germline): MDHEN, SYDVKM. This CDR3 has 15 residues. CDR3 sequence reads: CASRGTAYSNQPQHF. The CDR3 DNA follows: TGTGCCAGCAGGGGGACAGCTTATAGCAATCAGCCCCAGCATTTT.

This chain connects TRBV4-3 to TRBJ2-7; D is perhaps TRBD2 (6 bases). With 1 base removed from V and 2 bases from J, the gap between germline ends came to 15 bases. This CDR3 region has 16 residues. Germline-derived CDR1 and CDR2 are LGHNA and YSLEER. The CDR3: CASSQGATGEAYEQYF. CDR3 nucleotide sequence: TGCGCCAGCAGCCAAGGTGCGACGGGAGAAGCCTACGAGCAGTACTTC.

The J gene is TRBJ2-1, the V gene TRBV5-5; 7 bases line up with TRBD2. Germline-derived CDR1 and CDR2 are SGHKS and YYEKEE (reference sequence). The CDR3 consists of 12 residues. The V and J ends lost 4 bases and 11 bases, in that order; junction bases with no gene match: 6. The CDR3 spells CASSRAGAQQFF. The CDR3 nucleotides read TGTGCCAGCAGCCGGGCGGGAGCCCAGCAGTTCTTC.

This chain connects TRBV6-1 to TRBJ2-4; tentatively, D is TRBD2 (7 bases). The CDR3 loop spans 16 amino acids. From germline, CDR1 is MNHNS and CDR2 SASEGT. V was cut by 2 bases and J by 9 bases, with 20 bases left in between. For the CDR3, the DNA is TGTGCCAGCAGTGAAACTGGGGGGGGCCCCTTTGGCATTCAGTACTTC. Its translation is CASSETGGGPFGIQYF.

The CDR3 DNA reads TGTGCCAGCAGCTTACTTCGACAAGAGACCCAGTACTTC. This translates into CASSLLRQETQYF. V usage is TRBV7-2 and J usage is TRBJ2-5, with unresolved D. Trimming took off 2 bases at V and 2 bases at J, with 6 bases between the two ends. Per the germline V gene, CDR1 is SGHTA and CDR2 is FQGNSA. CDR3 length equals 13 residues.

The chain carries TRBV20-1 and TRBJ2-5; D is undetermined. The germline CDR1 and CDR2 sequences are DFQATT and SNEGSKA (reference sequence). Trimming cost V 3 bases and J 5 bases, with 10 bases left between them. This CDR3 is 12 amino acids long. The CDR3 region is CSASRVLETQYF. CDR3 nucleotides: TGCAGTGCTAGTAGGGTCCTGGAGACCCAGTACTTC.

The chain links TRBV15 to TRBJ2-6; D is unclear. Germline loops: CDR1 LNHNV, CDR2 YYDKDF (reference sequence). Trimming stripped 0 bases from V and 0 bases from J, with 12 bases between. The CDR3 has 18 amino acids. The CDR3 reads CATSRDLGSSSGANVLTF. Written as DNA, the CDR3 is TGTGCCACCAGCAGAGATCTGGGCAGCAGCTCTGGGGCCAACGTCCTGACTTTC.

In this sample, this clone turned up once. The chain joins TRBV19 to TRBJ1-5; D is perhaps TRBD1 (5 bases). The V gene's germline CDR1 is LNHDA and CDR2 SQIVND (reference sequence). Trimming took 7 bases from V and 2 from J, leaving 15 bases between them. The CDR3 length is 15 residues. The CDR3 is CASTSDKYGNQPQHF. In nucleotides, the CDR3 is TGTGCCAGTACCTCGGACAAGTATGGCAATCAGCCCCAGCATTTT.

The chain is built from TRBV7-9 and TRBJ1-6, with D tentatively TRBD1 (5 bases). CDR3 length: 15 residues. Germline lookup yields CDR1 SEHNR and CDR2 FQNEAQ (reference sequence). Trimming shortened V by 6 bases and J by 6 bases, and 15 bases separated the two germline ends. CDR3 DNA sequence: TGTGCCAGCAGTCCCCGGGACTTGGCTAATTCACCCCTCCACTTT. This translates into CASSPRDLANSPLHF.

The chain links TRBV5-1 to TRBJ1-1, with TRBD1 matching over 7 bases. The CDR3 is 15 amino acids. Germline lookup yields CDR1 SGHRS and CDR2 YFSETQ. Trimming removed 3 bases from V and 0 bases from J; junction bases left unmatched: 5. The CDR3, as DNA: TGCGCCAGCAGCTCACAGGGGTTGCTGAACACTGAAGCTTTCTTT. This encodes CASSSQGLLNTEAFF.

The chain employs TRBV7-2 and TRBJ2-5; D is uncertain. Trimming left V 1 base short and J 5 bases short, with 11 bases between. Per the germline V gene, CDR1 is SGHTA and CDR2 is FQGNSA. The CDR3 consists of 14 residues. The CDR3 protein is CASSLGLARETQYF. The CDR3 DNA is TGTGCCAGCAGCTTAGGACTGGCCCGGGAGACCCAGTACTTC.

This clone was counted between two and nine times. V gene TRBV7-9 combines with J gene TRBJ2-2; D remains ambiguous. Trimming left V 5 bases short and J 7 bases short, with 11 bases between. The germline gives CDR1 SEHNR, CDR2 FQNEAQ (reference sequence). The CDR3 sequence is 13 residues long. CDR3: CASSQLTIGELFF. CDR3 in DNA: TGTGCCAGCAGCCAGCTTACAATCGGGGAGCTGTTTTTT.

This rearrangement joins TRBV7-2 to TRBJ2-1, with 10 positions matching TRBD1. The CDR3 covers 16 residues. The junction had 7 bases not matched to a gene; V was cut back by 2 bases and J by 6 bases. The germline V gene has CDR1 SGHTA and CDR2 FQGNSA. DNA for the CDR3: TGTGCCAGCAGCTTAAGGGGGACAGGGGTGGGCAATGAGCAGTTCTTC. As protein: CASSLRGTGVGNEQFF.

The chain carries TRBV3-1 (or the pseudogene TRBV3-2) and TRBJ2-1; the match to TRBD2 covers 7 bases. CDR3 size: 15 residues. In germline, CDR1 is LGHDT, CDR2 YNNKEL (reference sequence). The junction had 11 bases not matched to a gene; V was cut back by 6 bases and J by 6 bases. The CDR3 DNA reads as TGTGCCAGCAGACGCCTCGTGAGCGGGGTCAATGAGCAGTTCTTC. It is translated as CASRRLVSGVNEQFF.

The chain uses TRBV6-5 and TRBJ1-6; D uncertain. Germline assignment: CDR1 MNHEY and CDR2 SVGAGI. The CDR3 has 15 residues. V lost 2 bases, J lost 6 bases, and 11 bases lay in between. CDR3 DNA: TGTGCCAGCAGTTACCGGTTCGGCATTAATTCACCCCTCCACTTT. Translated: CASSYRFGINSPLHF.

The chain uses TRBV4-2 and TRBJ2-3; TRBD2 matches 14 bases. The germline V gene has CDR1 LGHNA and CDR2 YNFKEQ. The V and J ends lost 4 bases and 6 bases, in that order; junction bases with no gene match: 6. The CDR3 extends over 16 amino acids. CDR3 loop: CASSRGTSGSFDTQYF. DNA for the CDR3: TGTGCCAGCAGCCGCGGGACTAGCGGGAGTTTCGATACGCAGTATTTT.

This chain connects TRBV4-3 to TRBJ1-4; D gene unclear. The V and J ends lost 2 bases and 1 base respectively, with 14 bases between them. Germline V gene sequence: CDR1 LGHNA, CDR2 YSLEER. CDR3 length: 17 residues. The CDR3 DNA reads as TGCGCCAGCAGCCAAAGCCCGGAGCGCCTAACTAATGAAAAACTGTTTTTT. This sequence encodes CASSQSPERLTNEKLFF.

The genes are TRBV6-2 or TRBV6-3 and TRBJ2-5; 9 bases align to TRBD1. Unmatched junction bases numbered 4, after V lost 0 bases and J lost 5 bases. CDR1 MNHEY and CDR2 SVGEGT come from the germline V gene. The CDR3 runs 15 residues. The CDR3 spells CASSYSTGGAETQYF. The CDR3 coding sequence is TGTGCCAGCAGTTACTCCACAGGGGGCGCGGAGACCCAGTACTTC.

This chain connects TRBV9 to TRBJ1-6; D gene unclear. CDR1 and CDR2 from the germline V gene are SGDLS and YYNGEE. V lost 0 bases, J lost 9 bases, and 13 bases lay in between. CDR3 length: 15 residues. The CDR3 region has the DNA TGTGCCAGCAGCGTAGATGGCAGGAGCGTTTCACCCCTCCACTTT. Residues: CASSVDGRSVSPLHF.

The chain links TRBV28 to TRBJ2-7, with D unresolved. The CDR3 spans 13 residues. Germline V CDR1 and CDR2: MDHEN, SYDVKM. V lost 6 bases and J 3 bases, leaving 12 bases between the germline ends. CDR3 in DNA: TGTGCCAGCAGCCCGGGCCCCGTCTACGAGCAGTACTTC. It yields the protein CASSPGPVYEQYF.

The chain carries TRBV30 and TRBJ2-2, with 8 bases aligning to TRBD2. Germline V gives CDR1 GTSNPN, CDR2 SVGIG (reference sequence). CDR3 length: 13 amino acids. V was pared by 3 bases and J by 7 bases, with 4 bases of the junction left unmatched. In DNA, the CDR3 is TGTGCCTGGAGAGGACTAGCTATCGGGGAGCTGTTTTTT. Protein: CAWRGLAIGELFF.

The chain couples TRBV5-6 to TRBJ2-4, with 7 nucleotides matching TRBD2. This CDR3 is 19 amino acids long. Unmatched junction bases numbered 17, after V lost 5 bases and J lost 0 bases. Germline V gene data show CDR1 as SGHDT and CDR2 as YYEEEE. CDR3 amino acids: CASRKLVGRGSRAKNIQYF. The CDR3 DNA is TGTGCCAGCAGAAAGCTAGTAGGGCGCGGGAGTAGAGCCAAAAACATTCAGTACTTC.